This is a list of T cell receptor beta chains from one sample in a study of blood T cell repertoires in COVID-19. The table came from immunoSEQ multiplex PCR; TCRdb's copy has only in-frame clones and leaves some out. Found here are some 280,000 clones, roughly 80% of them singletons; the top ten hold about 4%. The source material was peripheral blood. The origin of the receptors is a woman between 50 and 59 years old with active or convalescent COVID-19. CDR3s include the opening cysteine and the closing phenylalanine or tryptophan. Each record gives: clone size, D gene, V gene, J gene, CDR3 protein, CDR3 DNA. A D gene is named only where the DNA matches it firmly. Clone size is not always given. Where it is, it says once, few, many or a class for expanded clones.

once	.	TRBV6-1	TRBJ1-1	CASSEIRGTEAFF	TGTGCCAGCAGTGAAATTAGGGGCACTGAAGCTTTCTTT
.	.	TRBV7-8	TRBJ2-3	CASSRDTLSTDTQYF	TGTGCCAGCAGCCGAGATACTTTAAGCACAGATACGCAGTATTTT
.	TRBD2	TRBV19	TRBJ2-3	CASSSGRGGDTQYF	TGTGCCAGTTCTAGCGGGAGGGGAGGAGATACGCAGTATTTT
.	.	TRBV12-5	TRBJ1-1	CASGMNTEAFF	TGTGCTAGTGGCATGAACACTGAAGCTTTCTTT
.	TRBD2	TRBV5-1	TRBJ2-7	CASSGGLAGTNEQYF	TGCGCCAGCAGCGGGGGACTAGCGGGAACAAACGAGCAGTACTTC
.	.	TRBV29-1	TRBJ1-2	CSAIGGDRNYGYTF	TGCAGCGCAATAGGGGGGGACCGCAACTATGGCTACACCTTC
.	.	TRBV19	TRBJ1-6	CASSPGDNSPLHF	TGTGCCAGTAGTCCGGGGGATAATTCACCCCTCCACTTT
.	TRBD2	TRBV5-1	TRBJ2-3	CASMGLAGGTTDTQYF	TGCGCCAGCATGGGACTAGCGGGAGGGACCACAGATACGCAGTATTTT
.	.	TRBV7-6	TRBJ2-1	CASSKTEPNEQFF	TGTGCCAGCAGCAAGACAGAACCCAATGAGCAGTTCTTC
.	.	TRBV3-1/TRBV3-2	TRBJ2-1	CASSPRTLYPYNEQFF	TGTGCCAGCAGCCCCCGGACACTATACCCCTACAATGAGCAGTTCTTC
once	.	TRBV7-2	TRBJ2-7	CASSYGGIYEQYF	TGTGCCAGCAGCTACGGGGGAATCTACGAGCAGTACTTC
.	.	TRBV19	TRBJ1-6	CASSIEGRWNSPLHF	TGTGCCAGTAGTATAGAGGGGCGCTGGAATTCACCCCTCCACTTT
.	TRBD1	TRBV19	TRBJ2-7	CASSRRDRPSYEQYF	TGTGCCAGTAGTAGAAGGGACAGACCCTCCTACGAGCAGTACTTC
.	TRBD2	TRBV2	TRBJ2-5	CASSVGMSGRETQYF	TGTGCCAGCAGTGTGGGGATGAGCGGGAGGGAGACCCAGTACTTC
.	.	TRBV14	TRBJ1-1	CASSQAWASSGRNTEAFF	TGTGCCAGCAGCCAAGCTTGGGCCAGTAGTGGAAGGAACACTGAAGCTTTCTTT
once	TRBD1	TRBV28	TRBJ1-2	CASSFFLGGGYGYTF	TGTGCCAGCAGTTTCTTCTTAGGGGGCGGCTATGGCTACACCTTC
once	.	TRBV27	TRBJ2-3	CASSFIGGEGTDTQYF	TGTGCCAGCAGTTTTATTGGAGGAGAAGGCACAGATACGCAGTATTTT
.	.	TRBV29-1	TRBJ1-1	CSVGTPNTEAFF	TGCAGCGTTGGGACACCGAACACTGAAGCTTTCTTT
.	TRBD2	TRBV25-1	TRBJ2-1	CASNIAGLYNEQFF	TGTGCCAGCAACATAGCGGGCCTTTACAATGAGCAGTTCTTC
.	TRBD1	TRBV5-4	TRBJ2-7	CASSPAGTAYEQYF	TGTGCCAGCAGCCCCGCCGGGACAGCTTACGAGCAGTACTTC
.	.	TRBV4-1	TRBJ1-2	CASSQGQVALYGYTF	TGCGCCAGCAGCCAAGGGCAGGTCGCACTCTATGGCTACACCTTC
.	.	TRBV5-1	TRBJ2-7	CASSSGTTSYEQYF	TGCGCCAGCAGCTCCGGGACAACCTCCTACGAGCAGTACTTC
.	.	TRBV7-9	TRBJ2-7	CASSSPRSESFYEQYF	TGTGCCAGCAGCTCGCCGAGGAGCGAATCTTTCTACGAGCAGTACTTC
.	.	TRBV10-1	TRBJ2-4	CASSESAPQGIAKNIQYF	TGCGCCAGCAGTGAGTCGGCGCCGCAGGGGATAGCCAAAAACATTCAGTACTTC
few	TRBD1	TRBV2	TRBJ1-4	CASSGQGPEKLFF	TGTGCCAGCAGCGGACAGGGACCTGAAAAACTGTTTTTT
.	.	TRBV4-1	TRBJ2-2	CASSQVRGPFTGELFF	TGCGCCAGCAGCCAAGTTCGCGGGCCTTTCACCGGGGAGCTGTTTTTT
.	TRBD2	TRBV6-2/TRBV6-3	TRBJ2-1	CASSYEVGGLASDNEQFF	TGTGCCAGCAGTTATGAGGTCGGGGGACTAGCGTCCGACAATGAGCAGTTCTTC
.	TRBD1	TRBV7-9	TRBJ2-7	CASSSPEGQSLTNYEQYF	TGTGCCAGCAGCTCCCCCGAGGGACAGAGTCTCACAAACTACGAGCAGTACTTC
.	.	TRBV24-1	TRBJ2-6	CATSASGSGANVLTF	TGTGCCACCAGCGCGAGCGGCTCTGGGGCCAACGTCCTGACTTTC
.	.	TRBV9	TRBJ2-7	CASSVVKRGWGTYEQYF	TGTGCCAGCAGCGTAGTAAAAAGGGGTTGGGGAACTTACGAGCAGTACTTC
.	TRBD1	TRBV28	TRBJ2-7	CASRRGQARYEQYF	TGTGCCAGCAGAAGGGGACAGGCAAGATACGAGCAGTACTTC
.	.	TRBV14	TRBJ2-1	CASSPAGLLYNEQFF	TGTGCCAGCAGCCCGGCGGGACTTTTATACAATGAGCAGTTCTTC
.	.	TRBV28	TRBJ1-2	CASYSQYGYTF	TGTGCCAGCTACAGCCAATATGGCTACACCTTC
once	.	TRBV27	TRBJ1-4	CARGGEKLFF	TGTGCCAGGGGAGGGGAAAAACTGTTTTTT
.	TRBD2	TRBV19	TRBJ2-3	CATQERERGDTQYF	TGTGCCACTCAAGAGCGGGAGCGGGGAGATACGCAGTATTTT
.	.	TRBV10-3	TRBJ2-1	CAIRAPSGNEQFF	TGTGCCATCAGGGCCCCTTCGGGGAATGAGCAGTTCTTC
.	TRBD2	TRBV18	TRBJ2-2	CASSPRNPAGLGSNTGELFF	TGTGCCAGCTCACCAAGGAACCCAGCGGGGCTAGGATCGAACACCGGGGAGCTGTTTTTT
.	TRBD1	TRBV7-3	TRBJ2-3	CASSSTGGRHTDTQYF	TGTGCCAGCAGCTCCACAGGGGGGCGGCACACAGATACGCAGTATTTT
.	TRBD2	TRBV2	TRBJ2-7	CASSLGLAGGSYEQYF	TGTGCCAGCAGCCTGGGACTAGCGGGAGGTAGCTACGAGCAGTACTTC
.	TRBD1	TRBV6-5	TRBJ2-7	CASSSLGTGATEQYF	TGTGCCAGCAGCTCCCTCGGGACAGGGGCCACCGAGCAGTACTTC
.	.	TRBV14	TRBJ2-2	CASSQDRNRVELFF	TGTGCCAGCAGCCAAGATCGTAACAGAGTGGAGCTGTTTTTT
.	TRBD2	TRBV7-3	TRBJ2-1	CASSSGLAGHNEQFF	TGTGCCAGCAGCTCGGGACTAGCGGGGCACAATGAGCAGTTCTTC
.	TRBD1	TRBV29-1	TRBJ2-3	CSVTQGARTDTQYF	TGCAGCGTAACCCAGGGGGCGCGGACAGATACGCAGTATTTT
.	.	TRBV4-2	TRBJ1-2	CASSQAGGMRQLYGYTF	TGTGCCAGCAGCCAGGCCGGGGGGATGAGGCAGCTATATGGCTACACCTTC
.	.	TRBV7-9	TRBJ1-4	CASSLVAAVTNEKLFF	TGTGCCAGCAGCTTAGTGGCGGCGGTTACTAATGAAAAACTGTTTTTT